The source of this T cell receptor beta chain is a study of Ad26.COV2.S vaccination and SARS-CoV-2 variants. Study as a whole: As a participant in COV1001, the donor was in the Ad26.COV2.S trial arm. Recipients of Ad26.COV2.S got it intramuscularly, once or twice 56 days apart.

The protocol was immunoSEQ multiplex PCR, while the TCRdb copy is restricted to in-frame clones and leaves out a portion. The table has around 300,000 clones, approximately 86% seen once. Study findings and constraints: Considerable breadth of spike-specific CD8+ and CD4+ T cell responses has reportedly been documented following vaccination.

This clone has a single count. No antigen is known for it. Treatment described: around 19 received Ad26.COV2.S at low or high dose, single or two shots; several received placebo; per-sample allocation not given. On day 63 after the first injection, vaccine and placebo recipients gave samples. V was pared by 0 bases and J by 4 bases, with 6 bases between. CDR1 and CDR2 (germline): KGHSH, LQKENI. The CDR3 contains 13 residues. The chain couples TRBV18 to TRBJ1-1, with D perhaps matching TRBD1 (6 bases). Here the sequenced sample was peripheral blood, taken in a trial of Ad26.COV2.S vaccine versus placebo. The clonotype comes from a person aged 18-65 years who received the Ad26.COV2.S COVID-19 vaccine or a placebo. This CDR3 reads CASSPPGGTEAFF. In DNA, the CDR3 is TGTGCCAGCTCACCACCAGGGGGCACTGAAGCTTTCTTT.